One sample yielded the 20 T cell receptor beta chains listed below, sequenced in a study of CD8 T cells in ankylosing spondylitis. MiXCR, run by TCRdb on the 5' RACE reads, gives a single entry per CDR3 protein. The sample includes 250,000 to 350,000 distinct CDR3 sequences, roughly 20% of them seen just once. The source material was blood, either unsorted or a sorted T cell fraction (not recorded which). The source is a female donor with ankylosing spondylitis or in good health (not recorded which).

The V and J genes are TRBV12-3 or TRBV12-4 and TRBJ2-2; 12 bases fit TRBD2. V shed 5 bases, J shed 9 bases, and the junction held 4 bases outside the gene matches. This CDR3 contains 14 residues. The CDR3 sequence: CASSQTSGSRELFF. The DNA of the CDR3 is TGTGCCAGCAGTCAGACTAGCGGGAGCAGGGAGCTGTTTTTT.

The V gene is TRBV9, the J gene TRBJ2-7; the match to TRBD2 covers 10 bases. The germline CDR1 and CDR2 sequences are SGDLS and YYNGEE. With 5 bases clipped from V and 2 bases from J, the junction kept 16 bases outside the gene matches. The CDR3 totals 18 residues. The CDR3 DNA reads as TGTGCCAGCAGTCGTCTTGGGGCTAGCGGGAGTATCCCCTACGAGCAGTACTTC. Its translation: CASSRLGASGSIPYEQYF.

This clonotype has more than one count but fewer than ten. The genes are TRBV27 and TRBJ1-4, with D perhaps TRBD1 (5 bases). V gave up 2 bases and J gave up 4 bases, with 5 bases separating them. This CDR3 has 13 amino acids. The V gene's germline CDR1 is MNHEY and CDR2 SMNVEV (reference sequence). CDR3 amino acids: CASSLRGNEKLFF. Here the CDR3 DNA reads TGTGCCAGCAGTTTAAGGGGTAATGAAAAACTGTTTTTT.

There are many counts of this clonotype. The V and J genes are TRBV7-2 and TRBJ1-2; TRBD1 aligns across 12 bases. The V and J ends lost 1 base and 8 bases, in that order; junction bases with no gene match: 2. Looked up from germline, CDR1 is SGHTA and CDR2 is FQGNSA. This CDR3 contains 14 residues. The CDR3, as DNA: TGTGCCAGCAGCTTAGTGGGACAGGGGGCCGGCTACACCTTC. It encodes CASSLVGQGAGYTF.

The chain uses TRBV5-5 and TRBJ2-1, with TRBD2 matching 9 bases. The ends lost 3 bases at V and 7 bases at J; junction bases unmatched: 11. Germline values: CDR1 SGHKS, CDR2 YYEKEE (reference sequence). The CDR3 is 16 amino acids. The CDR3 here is CASSWTSVAWGNEQFF. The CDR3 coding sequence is TGTGCCAGCAGCTGGACTAGCGTCGCGTGGGGGAATGAGCAGTTCTTC. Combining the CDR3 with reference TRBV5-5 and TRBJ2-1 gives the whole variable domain DAGVTQSPTHLIKTRGQQVTLRCSPISGHKSVSWYQQVLGQGPQFIFQYYEKEERGRGNFPDRFSARQFPNYSSELNVNALLLGDSALYLCASSWTSVAWGNEQFFGPGTRLTVL.

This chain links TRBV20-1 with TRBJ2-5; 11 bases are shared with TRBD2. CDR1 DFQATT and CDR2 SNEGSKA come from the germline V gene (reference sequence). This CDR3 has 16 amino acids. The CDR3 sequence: CSTPGTSGSAWETQYF. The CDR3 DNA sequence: TGCAGCACCCCAGGGACTAGCGGTAGCGCGTGGGAGACCCAGTACTTC.

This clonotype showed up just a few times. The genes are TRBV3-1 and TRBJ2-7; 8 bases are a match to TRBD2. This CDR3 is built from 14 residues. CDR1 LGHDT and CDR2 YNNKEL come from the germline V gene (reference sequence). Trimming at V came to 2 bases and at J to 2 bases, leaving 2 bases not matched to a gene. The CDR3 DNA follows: TGTGCCAGCAGCCAACGGGAGGGGGCCTACGAGCAGTACTTC. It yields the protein CASSQREGAYEQYF.

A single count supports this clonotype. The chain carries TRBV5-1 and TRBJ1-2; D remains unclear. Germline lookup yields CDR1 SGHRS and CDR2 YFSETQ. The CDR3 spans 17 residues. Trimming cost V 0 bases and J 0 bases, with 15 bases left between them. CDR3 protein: CASSLVVGLGANYGYTF. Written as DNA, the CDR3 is TGCGCCAGCAGCTTGGTTGTGGGTTTAGGTGCTAACTATGGCTACACCTTC. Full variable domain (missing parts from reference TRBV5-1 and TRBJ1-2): KAGVTQTPRYLIKTRGQQVTLSCSPISGHRSVSWYQQTPGQGLQFLFEYFSETQRNKGNFPGRFSGRQFSNSRSEMNVSTLELGDSALYLCASSLVVGLGANYGYTFGSGTRLTVV.

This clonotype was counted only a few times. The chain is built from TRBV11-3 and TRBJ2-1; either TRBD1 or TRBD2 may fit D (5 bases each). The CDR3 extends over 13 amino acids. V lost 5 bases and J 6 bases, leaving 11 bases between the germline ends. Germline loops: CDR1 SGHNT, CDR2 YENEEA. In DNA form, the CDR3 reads TGTGCCAGCAGCCCAGATGGGGGCAATGAGCAGTTCTTC. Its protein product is CASSPDGGNEQFF.

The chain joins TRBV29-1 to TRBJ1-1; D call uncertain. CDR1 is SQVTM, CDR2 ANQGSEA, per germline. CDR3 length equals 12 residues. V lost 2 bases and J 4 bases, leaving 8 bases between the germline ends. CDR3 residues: CSVETERTEAFF. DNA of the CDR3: TGCAGCGTTGAAACAGAACGCACTGAAGCTTTCTTT.

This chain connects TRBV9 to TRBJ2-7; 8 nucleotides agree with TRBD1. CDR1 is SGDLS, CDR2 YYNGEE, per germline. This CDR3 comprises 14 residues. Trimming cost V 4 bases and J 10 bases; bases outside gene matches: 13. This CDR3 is CASSPGTGKTPQYF. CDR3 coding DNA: TGTGCCAGCAGCCCCGGGACAGGCAAAACTCCTCAGTACTTC.

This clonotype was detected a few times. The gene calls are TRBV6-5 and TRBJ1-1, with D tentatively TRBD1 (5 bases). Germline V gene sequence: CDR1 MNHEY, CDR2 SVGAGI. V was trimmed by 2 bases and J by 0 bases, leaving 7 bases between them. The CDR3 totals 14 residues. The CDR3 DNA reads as TGTGCCAGCAGTTACAGGGGCCTGAACACTGAAGCTTTCTTT. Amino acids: CASSYRGLNTEAFF.

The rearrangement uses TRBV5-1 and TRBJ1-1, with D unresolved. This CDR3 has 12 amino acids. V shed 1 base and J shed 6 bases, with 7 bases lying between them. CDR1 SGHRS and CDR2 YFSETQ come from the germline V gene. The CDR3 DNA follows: TGCGCCAGCAGCTTGAGTAGGGCTGAAGCTTTCTTT. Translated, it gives CASSLSRAEAFF. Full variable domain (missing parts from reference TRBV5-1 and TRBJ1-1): KAGVTQTPRYLIKTRGQQVTLSCSPISGHRSVSWYQQTPGQGLQFLFEYFSETQRNKGNFPGRFSGRQFSNSRSEMNVSTLELGDSALYLCASSLSRAEAFFGQGTRLTVV.

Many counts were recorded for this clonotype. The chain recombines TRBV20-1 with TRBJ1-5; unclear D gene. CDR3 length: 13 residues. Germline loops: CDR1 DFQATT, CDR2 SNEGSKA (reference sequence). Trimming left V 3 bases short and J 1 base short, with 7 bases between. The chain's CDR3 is CSASRTSNQPQHF. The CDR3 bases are TGCAGTGCTAGCCGGACCAGCAATCAGCCCCAGCATTTT.

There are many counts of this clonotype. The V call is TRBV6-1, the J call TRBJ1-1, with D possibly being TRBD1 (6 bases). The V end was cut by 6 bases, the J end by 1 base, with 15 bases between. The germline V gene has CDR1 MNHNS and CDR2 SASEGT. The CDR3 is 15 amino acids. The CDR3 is CASRSDRSQNTEAFF. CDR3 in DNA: TGTGCCAGCAGGAGCGACAGGTCACAGAACACTGAAGCTTTCTTT.

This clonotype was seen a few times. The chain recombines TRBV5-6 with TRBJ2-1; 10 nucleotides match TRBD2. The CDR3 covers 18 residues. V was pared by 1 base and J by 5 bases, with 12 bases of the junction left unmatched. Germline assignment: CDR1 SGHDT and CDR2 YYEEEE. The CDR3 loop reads CASSLRRGFGLADNEQFF. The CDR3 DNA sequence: TGTGCCAGCAGCTTGAGGCGGGGTTTTGGACTAGCGGACAATGAGCAGTTCTTC.

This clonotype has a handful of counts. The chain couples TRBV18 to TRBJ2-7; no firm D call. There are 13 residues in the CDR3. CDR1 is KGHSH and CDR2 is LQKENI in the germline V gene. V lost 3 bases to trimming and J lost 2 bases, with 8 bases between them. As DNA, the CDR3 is TGTGCCAGCTCACCTGCACGGGCCTACGAGCAGTACTTC. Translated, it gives CASSPARAYEQYF. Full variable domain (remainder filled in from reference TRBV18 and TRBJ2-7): NAGVMQNPRHLVRRRGQEARLRCSPMKGHSHVYWYRQLPEEGLKFMVYLQKENIIDESGMPKERFSAEFPKEGPSILRIQQVVRGDSAAYFCASSPARAYEQYFGPGTRLTVT.

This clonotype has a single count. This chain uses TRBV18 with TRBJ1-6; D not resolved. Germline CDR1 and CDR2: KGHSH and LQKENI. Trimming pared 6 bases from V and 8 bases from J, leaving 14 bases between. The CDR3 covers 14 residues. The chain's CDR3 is CASSTNGPHSPLHF. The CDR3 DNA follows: TGTGCCAGCTCCACCAACGGACCGCATTCACCCCTCCACTTT.

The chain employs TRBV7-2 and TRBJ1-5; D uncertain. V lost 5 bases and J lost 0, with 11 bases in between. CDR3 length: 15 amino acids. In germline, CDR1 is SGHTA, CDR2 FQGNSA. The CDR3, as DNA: TGTGCCAGCAGCCTCACTAGAGATAGCAATCAGCCCCAGCATTTT. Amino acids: CASSLTRDSNQPQHF.

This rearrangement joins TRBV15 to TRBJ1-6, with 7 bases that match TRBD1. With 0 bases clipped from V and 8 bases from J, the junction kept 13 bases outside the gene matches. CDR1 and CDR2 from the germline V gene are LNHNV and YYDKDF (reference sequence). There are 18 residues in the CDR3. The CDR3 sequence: CATSREVSRGTAYSPLHF. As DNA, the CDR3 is TGTGCCACCAGCAGAGAGGTTAGCAGGGGGACAGCATATTCACCCCTCCACTTT.